Reported below is one T cell receptor beta chain. As handled by the study authors: Estimation of nucleated cell counts was performed using reference gene primer amplification. Clones were read by immunoSEQ multiplex PCR, and TCRdb kept only the in-frame ones, dropping some. For V, J and clone size, that table is used; D and trimming come from the DNA. The sample lists roughly 200,000 clones; more than 75% were seen once. Germline CDR1 is LNHNV and CDR2 is YYDKDF (reference sequence). Trimming cost V 0 bases and J 5 bases, with 17 bases left between them. The CDR3 runs 17 residues. The data are from a study of blood T cell repertoires in COVID-19. Looking at the study overall: Researchers got acute and convalescent COVID-19 samples from the United States, Italy and Spain.

This clonotype was obtained from a man in his forties or fifties with active or convalescent COVID-19. The chain links TRBV15 to TRBJ1-5; perhaps TRBD1 as D (5 bases). The sample comprised peripheral blood. The CDR3 coding sequence is TGTGCCACCAGCAGAGATTATGTTTTGACAGAGGATCAGCCCCAGCATTTT. Residues: CATSRDYVLTEDQPQHF.